The 32 T cell receptor beta chains below all came from one sample that was sequenced in a study of blood T cells in healthy people across ages. Primed by a sample-barcoded 5' primer and a J-beta primer mix, a second PCR proceeded for 7 to 11 cycles. TCRdb re-called the 5' RACE reads with MiXCR, one entry per CDR3 protein. The repertoire consists of under 850,000 distinct CDR3 sequences, with around 36% occurring once and the leading ten covering approximately 13%. Sequencing used blood. These receptors originate from a man aged 18 to 30 in good health.

This clonotype was seen more than once but under ten times. The V and J genes are TRBV7-9 and TRBJ2-1; 9 positions match TRBD2. V trimming: 1 base; J trimming: 8 bases; junction bases outside the gene matches: 3. This CDR3 comprises 14 residues. Per germline, CDR1 SEHNR and CDR2 FQNEAQ (reference sequence). The CDR3 region is CASSLGTSVDEQFF. The CDR3 DNA is TGTGCCAGCAGCTTAGGGACTAGCGTCGATGAGCAGTTCTTC.

Ten or more counts support this clonotype. The chain couples TRBV20-1 to TRBJ1-5; D is undetermined. The CDR3 has 12 amino acids. CDR1 and CDR2 from the germline V gene are DFQATT and SNEGSKA (reference sequence). V was clipped by 1 base and J by 5 bases, with 6 bases between them. The CDR3 here is CSARVGDQPQHF. DNA of the CDR3: TGCAGTGCTAGAGTCGGCGATCAGCCCCAGCATTTT.

This clonotype occurred a few times. V and J are TRBV4-1 and TRBJ2-5; tentatively, D is TRBD2 (7 bases). Germline V CDR1 and CDR2: MGHRA, YSYEKL. V was trimmed by 1 base and J by 11 bases, leaving 23 bases between them. CDR3 size: 16 residues. Here the CDR3 reads CASSQGPRGHLDEQYF. CDR3 DNA sequence: TGCGCCAGCAGCCAAGGTCCGCGGGGGCATTTGGATGAGCAGTACTTC.

The sample holds a few counts of this clonotype. The chain combines TRBV7-3 with TRBJ2-2; D gene unclear. Germline CDR1 SGHTA, CDR2 FQGTGA. The CDR3 contains 14 residues. V was pared by 4 bases and J by 2 bases, with 8 bases between. CDR3 sequence: CASSSQGNTGELFF. The CDR3 DNA sequence: TGTGCCAGCAGCTCGCAAGGCAACACCGGGGAGCTGTTTTTT.

Comment on this clonotype: A read error may produce the germline difference seen at one junction end. The genes are TRBV7-2 and TRBJ2-3; TRBD1 matches at 7 bases. The germline V gene has CDR1 SGHTA and CDR2 FQGNSA. The CDR3 spans 13 residues. The CDR3 protein is CASSLKGADTPYF. The CDR3 nucleotides are TGTGCCAGCAGCTTAAAGGGGGCAGATACGCCGTATTTT.

The chain joins TRBV6-1 to TRBJ1-5; 9 bases are a match to TRBD1. Germline V gene lookup returns CDR1 MNHNS and CDR2 SASEGT. V lost 2 bases, J lost 3 bases, and 5 bases stayed unmatched. The CDR3 is 16 amino acids. CDR3 region: CASSEWTGDDNQPQHF. CDR3 nucleotides: TGTGCCAGCAGTGAATGGACAGGGGATGACAATCAGCCCCAGCATTTT.

The V gene is TRBV29-1, the J gene TRBJ2-3; 7 nucleotides agree with TRBD1. There are 14 residues in the CDR3. CDR1 and CDR2 (germline): SQVTM, ANQGSEA. V lost 6 bases and J lost 0; bases outside the gene matches: 6. This chain's CDR3 is CSVVTGISTDTQYF. In DNA, the CDR3 is TGCAGCGTGGTGACAGGGATAAGCACAGATACGCAGTATTTT.

The sample holds many counts of this clonotype. This sequence joins TRBV20-1 and TRBJ2-7; D is unresolved. CDR1 and CDR2 (germline): DFQATT, SNEGSKA (reference sequence). The CDR3 contains 14 residues. V was pared by 4 bases and J by 2 bases, with 15 bases between. The CDR3 sequence is CSATSQASTYEQYF. The DNA of the CDR3 is TGCAGTGCTACGTCTCAGGCGAGCACCTACGAGCAGTACTTC.

This clonotype showed up just a few times. A read error is possible here, since a much larger clone lies one base away. This chain connects TRBV12-3 or TRBV12-4 to TRBJ2-5; the match to TRBD1 covers 11 bases. The CDR3 is made up of 14 amino acids. Trimming cost V 5 bases and J 11 bases; bases outside gene matches: 10. Here the CDR3 DNA reads TGTGCCAGCAGTGTCCGGGACAGGGGGGGAAAGCAGTACTTC. Translation: CASSVRDRGGKQYF.

The chain has TRBV29-1 and TRBJ2-2, with 11 nucleotides matching TRBD1. The CDR3 length is 16 residues. CDR1 and CDR2 (germline): SQVTM, ANQGSEA. The junction had 3 bases not matched to a gene; V was cut back by 3 bases and J by 0 bases. The DNA of the CDR3 is TGCAGCGTTGAGGGGACAGGGGGGCCGAACACCGGGGAGCTGTTTTTT. Translated, it gives CSVEGTGGPNTGELFF.

The chain employs TRBV4-1 and TRBJ1-1; D is undetermined. Trimming pared 3 bases from V and 0 bases from J, leaving 8 bases between. Germline CDR1 and CDR2: MGHRA and YSYEKL. The CDR3 consists of 14 residues. CDR3 DNA: TGCGCCAGCAGCCAGTCGTACATGAACACTGAAGCTTTCTTT. Its translation: CASSQSYMNTEAFF.

The V gene is TRBV20-1, the J gene TRBJ2-1; D not certain. The germline V and J ends were trimmed by 0 bases and 7 bases, with 13 bases remaining between them. The germline V gene encodes CDR1 DFQATT and CDR2 SNEGSKA (reference sequence). The length of the CDR3 is 14 residues. CDR3 in DNA: TGCAGTGCTAGAGATGCGCGTACCAGGAATGAGCAGTTCTTC. This sequence encodes CSARDARTRNEQFF.

This clonotype occurred once. A read error may explain this, as a much larger clone is one base away. The chain joins TRBV25-1 to TRBJ2-7; D not certain. In germline, CDR1 is MGHDK, CDR2 SYGVNS. Trimming took 3 bases from V and 10 from J, leaving 22 bases between them. The CDR3 has 15 residues. CDR3 sequence reads: CASSDHDWSEEAQYF. CDR3 DNA: TGTGCCAGCAGTGACCATGACTGGTCAGAAGAGGCCCAGTACTTC.

Of note for this clonotype: A much bigger clone sits one base away, suggesting this may be a read error. Here the CDR3 DNA reads TGTGCCAGCAGCTTATTCACTAGTGCAGAGACGCAGTATTTT. The encoded protein is CASSLFTSAETQYF. The V call is TRBV7-3, the J call TRBJ2-3; perhaps TRBD2 as D (5 bases). The CDR3 spans 14 residues. CDR1 and CDR2 (germline): SGHTA, FQGTGA. The entire variable domain, with the rest obtained from reference TRBV7-3 and TRBJ2-3, is as follows: GAGVSQTPSNKVTEKGKYVELRCDPISGHTALYWYRQSLGQGPEFLIYFQGTGAADDSGLPNDRFFAVRPEGSVSTLKIQRTERGDSAVYLCASSLFTSAETQYFGPGTRLTVL.

This clonotype was found a few times. The gene calls are TRBV16 and TRBJ1-4; D possibly corresponds to TRBD1 (5 bases). CDR1 is KGHSY, CDR2 FQNENV, per germline. Trimming removed 3 bases at V and 4 bases at J, with 12 bases between. The CDR3 sequence is 15 residues long. The CDR3 region has the DNA TGTGCCAGCAGCCACATCGACAGCGATAATGAAAAACTGTTTTTT. Translating it yields CASSHIDSDNEKLFF. The full variable domain, its missing parts supplied by reference TRBV16 and TRBJ1-4, is GEEVAQTPKHLVRGEGQKAKLYCAPIKGHSYVFWYQQVLKNEFKFLISFQNENVFDETGMPKERFSAKCLPNSPCSLEIQATKLEDSAVYFCASSHIDSDNEKLFFGSGTQLSVL.

This clonotype was seen a handful of times. V and J are TRBV7-2 and TRBJ2-2, with TRBD1 matching over 9 bases. Germline V gene data show CDR1 as SGHTA and CDR2 as FQGNSA. The V and J ends lost 5 bases and 5 bases, in that order; junction bases with no gene match: 6. The CDR3 has 15 residues. For the CDR3, the DNA is TGTGCCAGCAGCCGGGACAGGGCGGGAACCGGGGAGCTGTTTTTT. Its protein product is CASSRDRAGTGELFF.

In regard to this clonotype: One junction end disagrees with the germline gene, perhaps due to a read error. In nucleotides, the CDR3 is TGCGCCGTCAGTTTGGGGGGGACCAGGACAGATACGCAGTATTTT. Residues: CAVSLGGTRTDTQYF. V gene TRBV10-3 combines with J gene TRBJ2-3, with 7 bases fitting TRBD2. CDR1 is ENHRY, CDR2 SYGVKD, per germline. The CDR3 runs to 15 residues.

As concerns this clonotype: The junction differs from germline at one of its ends, possibly a read error. The V call is TRBV12-3 or TRBV12-4, the J call TRBJ2-7, with D possibly being TRBD1 or TRBD2 (5 bases each). This CDR3 is built from 12 residues. The CDR3 nucleotides are TGTGCCGGCAGTCGGGGCACAAGCAAGCAGTACTTC. Its protein is CAGSRGTSKQYF.

Here the CDR3 reads CASSLYGSGAGELFF. DNA of the CDR3: TGTGCCAGCAGCTTATACGGTAGCGGAGCCGGGGAGCTGTTTTTT. The V gene is TRBV7-2, the J gene TRBJ2-2, with a weak D call TRBD2 (6 bases). This CDR3 is built from 15 residues. Trimming pared 2 bases from V and 6 bases from J, leaving 13 bases between. Germline assignment: CDR1 SGHTA and CDR2 FQGNSA. The full variable domain, with the rest looked up from reference TRBV7-2 and TRBJ2-2, is GAGVSQSPSNKVTEKGKDVELRCDPISGHTALYWYRQSLGQGLEFLIYFQGNSAPDKSGLPSDRFSAERTGGSVSTLTIQRTQQEDSAVYLCASSLYGSGAGELFFGEGSRLTVL.

The chain links TRBV19 to TRBJ1-1; a possible D gene is TRBD1 (6 bases). Germline V gene data show CDR1 as LNHDA and CDR2 as SQIVND (reference sequence). Trimming cost V 3 bases and J 11 bases, with 13 bases left between them. The CDR3 extends over 12 amino acids. The CDR3, as DNA: TGTGCCAGTAGTATCGGACAGAACTGGGCTTTCTTT. As protein: CASSIGQNWAFF.

This clonotype was counted a few times. The chain uses TRBV4-1 and TRBJ1-1, with 8 bases fitting TRBD1. Germline V lookup: CDR1 MGHRA, CDR2 YSYEKL. V shed 3 bases, J shed 0 bases, and the junction held 15 bases outside the gene matches. The CDR3 has 19 amino acids. Here the CDR3 reads CASSHNVGQGGRMNTEAFF. For the CDR3, the DNA is TGCGCCAGCAGCCATAACGTAGGACAGGGAGGCCGCATGAACACTGAAGCTTTCTTT.

The chain has TRBV5-1 and TRBJ2-5; tentative D call: TRBD2 (6 bases). CDR1 is SGHRS, CDR2 YFSETQ, per germline. The CDR3 totals 15 residues. V was pared by 1 base and J by 3 bases, with 13 bases between. The chain's CDR3 is CASSLSSGGEETQYF. In nucleotides, the CDR3 is TGCGCCAGCAGCTTGAGTAGCGGCGGGGAAGAGACCCAGTACTTC.

This clonotype was recorded a few times. This rearrangement joins TRBV12-3 or TRBV12-4 to TRBJ1-1; no clear D gene. V lost 7 bases and J lost 6, with 18 bases in between. This CDR3 has 14 amino acids. In DNA, the CDR3 is TGTGCCAGCACCATCGCTGGATTAAAGGCTGAAGCTTTCTTT. Translated, it gives CASTIAGLKAEAFF.

The genes are TRBV20-1 and TRBJ1-2; D remains ambiguous. V lost 5 bases, J lost 1 base, and 14 bases lay in between. Looked up from germline, CDR1 is DFQATT and CDR2 is SNEGSKA (reference sequence). CDR3 length: 14 residues. In DNA form, the CDR3 reads TGCAGTGCTCCGACTCTAGGCAGTAACTATGGCTACACCTTC. It codes for CSAPTLGSNYGYTF.

In DNA form, the CDR3 reads TGTGCCAGCTCACCACGGAGACAGGGCTATGGCTACACCTTC. Its protein is CASSPRRQGYGYTF. The J gene is TRBJ1-2, the V gene TRBV18; TRBD1 aligns across 7 bases. Germline loops: CDR1 KGHSH, CDR2 LQKENI. This CDR3 region has 14 residues. V shed 1 base and J 4 bases; nucleotides not matched to a gene: 3.

The chain carries TRBV12-3 or TRBV12-4 and TRBJ1-1; TRBD1 matches at 8 bases. The CDR3 loop spans 15 amino acids. The V and J ends lost 1 base and 3 bases, in that order; junction bases with no gene match: 4. The CDR3 sequence: CASSLGGRGHTEAFF. CDR3 DNA sequence: TGTGCCAGCAGTTTAGGGGGCAGGGGGCACACTGAAGCTTTCTTT.

This rearrangement joins TRBV20-1 to TRBJ2-5, with D possibly matching TRBD2 (6 bases). V was trimmed by 6 bases and J by 4 bases, leaving 24 bases between them. Germline V CDR1 and CDR2: DFQATT, SNEGSKA (reference sequence). The CDR3 consists of 16 residues. CDR3 in DNA: TGCAGTGCCTACCCACCGACGGCAGGGCGGGGAGAGACCCAGTACTTC. The encoded protein is CSAYPPTAGRGETQYF.

This clonotype was seen at least ten times. Its ends do not fully match the called genes, so a read error is possible. The genes are TRBV5-1 and TRBJ2-3, with D possibly being TRBD1 (5 bases). CDR1 SGHRS and CDR2 YFSETQ come from the germline V gene. The CDR3 loop spans 14 amino acids. CDR3 residues: CASSLSRVADTQYF. The CDR3, as DNA: TGTGCCAGCAGTTTATCCAGGGTCGCAGATACGCAGTATTTT.

This rearrangement joins TRBV2 to TRBJ1-6, with D possibly matching TRBD1 (6 bases). Germline V CDR1 and CDR2: SNHLY, FYNNEI. The V and J ends lost 8 bases and 7 bases respectively, with 9 bases between them. CDR3 length: 12 residues. The CDR3 bases are TGTGCCAGCGGGACACAGAATTCACCCCTCCACTTT. Encoded protein: CASGTQNSPLHF.

The sample holds a few counts of this clonotype. This chain joins TRBV10-3 and TRBJ2-5; 7 nucleotides agree with TRBD2. The V segment lost 0 bases and the J segment 5 bases; nucleotides outside the gene matches: 3. Looked up from germline, CDR1 is ENHRY and CDR2 is SYGVKD. The CDR3 spans 14 residues. For the CDR3, the DNA is TGTGCCATCAGTGAGTCCAGCGGGGAGGAGACCCAGTACTTC. Translation: CAISESSGEETQYF.

This clonotype was seen ten or more times. This chain connects TRBV7-2 to TRBJ2-5, with D maybe TRBD1 (5 bases). Germline loops: CDR1 SGHTA, CDR2 FQGNSA. V was shortened by 1 base and J by 5 bases, with 11 bases between the two germline ends. This CDR3 has 14 amino acids. CDR3 amino acids: CASSLVGQGETQYF. In DNA form, the CDR3 reads TGTGCCAGCAGCTTAGTGGGGCAAGGGGAGACCCAGTACTTC.

Ten or more counts support this clonotype. The chain carries TRBV20-1 and TRBJ2-6; D remains unclear. Trimming pared 5 bases from V and 0 bases from J, leaving 11 bases between. The CDR3 spans 15 residues. Germline V gene data show CDR1 as DFQATT and CDR2 as SNEGSKA (reference sequence). The CDR3 sequence is CSAHGRTSGANVLTF. The CDR3 DNA reads as TGCAGTGCTCACGGACGGACCTCTGGGGCCAACGTCCTGACTTTC.